The 28 T cell receptor beta chains below come from one sample, sequenced in a study of blood T cell repertoires in COVID-19. Using immunoSEQ multiplex PCR, the repertoire was profiled, and TCRdb retains in-frame clones only, with some absent. Of about 100,000 clones in the sample, about four fifths are singletons; the top ten hold approximately 4.6%. The sequenced sample consisted of peripheral blood. The receptors were sampled from an elderly man with COVID-19, enrolled during active disease.

V usage is TRBV5-1 and J usage is TRBJ1-1, with TRBD1 as a possible D gene (6 bases). V lost 0 bases and J 1 base, leaving 10 bases between the germline ends. Germline values: CDR1 SGHRS, CDR2 YFSETQ. The CDR3 spans 15 residues. The CDR3 spells CASSLAEGGNTEAFF. CDR3 nucleotides: TGCGCCAGCAGCTTGGCCGAAGGGGGGAACACTGAAGCTTTCTTT.

The chain joins TRBV5-4 to TRBJ1-1; D remains ambiguous. Germline-derived CDR1 and CDR2 are SGHNT and YYREEE (reference sequence). V lost 0 bases and J lost 3, with 9 bases in between. The CDR3 totals 14 residues. The CDR3 loop is CASSLASLDTEAFF. CDR3 coding DNA: TGTGCCAGCAGCTTGGCTAGTTTGGACACTGAAGCTTTCTTT. Full variable domain (remainder filled in from reference TRBV5-4 and TRBJ1-1): ETGVTQSPTHLIKTRGQQVTLRCSSQSGHNTVSWYQQALGQGPQFIFQYYREEENGRGNFPPRFSGLQFPNYSSELNVNALELDDSALYLCASSLASLDTEAFFGQGTRLTVV.

The chain is built from TRBV30 and TRBJ2-3; TRBD1 is a possible D gene (5 bases). CDR3 length equals 15 residues. Trimming shortened V by 8 bases and J by 0 bases, and 18 bases separated the two germline ends. The germline V gene has CDR1 GTSNPN and CDR2 SVGIG (reference sequence). CDR3 sequence reads: CAAQGRRYSTDTQYF. In nucleotides, the CDR3 is TGTGCCGCGCAGGGTCGCCGATATAGCACAGATACGCAGTATTTT.

Only a few counts were recorded for this clone. One end of the junction fails to match germline, which may point to a read error. The chain carries TRBV7-7 and TRBJ2-7; maybe TRBD1 (5 bases). The germline CDR1 and CDR2 sequences are SSHAT and FNYEAQ (reference sequence). The CDR3 contains 14 residues. This CDR3 reads CASSPRSQGEEQYF. In DNA form, the CDR3 reads TGTGCTAGCAGCCCCCGCTCCCAGGGTGAGGAGCAGTACTTC. Using reference TRBV7-7 and TRBJ2-7 for the parts outside the CDR3, the full variable domain is GAGVSQSPRYKVTKRGQDVTLRCDPISSHATLYWYQQALGQGPEFLTYFNYEAQPDKSGLPSDRFSAERPEGSISTLTIQRTEQRDSAMYRCASSPRSQGEEQYFGPGTRLTVT.

The genes are TRBV7-9 and TRBJ1-2; no reliable D call. Trimming removed 0 bases at V and 9 bases at J, with 11 bases between. The CDR3 contains 13 residues. In germline, CDR1 is SEHNR, CDR2 FQNEAQ (reference sequence). This CDR3 reads CASSLAQSPRYTF. The CDR3 bases are TGTGCCAGCAGCTTAGCGCAGTCCCCCCGCTACACCTTC.

This clone was counted once. This chain uses TRBV7-2 with TRBJ1-1, with D unresolved. The V and J ends lost 3 bases and 1 base respectively, with 9 bases between them. Germline lookup yields CDR1 SGHTA and CDR2 FQGNSA. The length of the CDR3 is 14 residues. The CDR3 reads CASSLTLGNTEAFF. CDR3 sequence (DNA): TGTGCCAGCAGCTTGACACTGGGGAACACTGAAGCTTTCTTT.

The count of this clone is one. The V gene is TRBV5-4, the J gene TRBJ2-7; D call uncertain. The germline gives CDR1 SGHNT, CDR2 YYREEE (reference sequence). The V end was cut by 2 bases, the J end by 7 bases, with 22 bases between. CDR3 size: 16 residues. CDR3 protein: CASSFGSFTLIREQYF. The DNA for the CDR3 is TGTGCCAGCAGCTTTGGCAGCTTTACGCTTATCAGGGAGCAGTACTTC.

The chain carries TRBV9 and TRBJ2-7; possibly TRBD2 for D (5 bases). V was cut by 4 bases and J by 0 bases, with 17 bases left in between. The CDR3 is 16 amino acids. CDR1 and CDR2 from the germline V gene are SGDLS and YYNGEE. The CDR3 bases are TGTGCCAGCAGCCCCCGGACTTTCCCAAGCTCCTACGAGCAGTACTTC. Translated, it gives CASSPRTFPSSYEQYF.

The chain uses TRBV10-3 and TRBJ2-6; D is unclear. Trimming left V 11 bases short and J 0 bases short, with 11 bases between. The CDR3 spans 14 residues. CDR1 and CDR2 from the germline V gene are ENHRY and SYGVKD. The CDR3: CAVLPGSGANVLTF. Written as DNA, the CDR3 is TGTGCCGTGCTACCTGGCTCTGGGGCCAACGTCCTGACTTTC.

The rearrangement joins TRBV29-1 to TRBJ2-3; no clear D. Between the trimmed V and J ends, which lost 3 bases and 7 bases, there was a span of 11 bases. CDR3 size: 12 residues. Germline CDR1 SQVTM, CDR2 ANQGSEA. CDR3 loop: CSVDSSRYTQYF. Written as DNA, the CDR3 is TGCAGCGTTGATAGTTCTCGGTATACGCAGTATTTT.

This clone showed up just once. CDR3 sequence: CASSLKDRTSGSSYNEQFF. The CDR3 nucleotides are TGTGCCAGCAGCTTAAAGGACCGGACTAGCGGGAGCTCCTACAATGAGCAGTTCTTC. The chain joins TRBV7-2 to TRBJ2-1, with 13 bases fitting TRBD2. With V trimmed by 2 bases and J by 0 bases, 7 bases remained unmatched. This CDR3 has 19 amino acids. From germline, CDR1 is SGHTA and CDR2 FQGNSA.

The chain employs TRBV5-4 and TRBJ2-1; D is ambiguous. This CDR3 spans 14 amino acids. Deletions cut 2 bases from V and 0 bases from J, with 6 bases between. Germline CDR1 reads SGHNT; CDR2 reads YYREEE (reference sequence). Here the CDR3 reads CASSFPGSYNEQFF. Here the CDR3 DNA reads TGTGCCAGCAGCTTCCCAGGCTCCTACAATGAGCAGTTCTTC.

CDR3 region: CASSLGRTSGSYEQYF. As DNA, the CDR3 is TGTGCCAGCAGTTTAGGGCGGACTAGCGGATCCTACGAGCAGTACTTC. V and J are TRBV27 and TRBJ2-7; 10 bases map to TRBD2. The germline V gene has CDR1 MNHEY and CDR2 SMNVEV (reference sequence). Trimming at V came to 2 bases and at J to 1 base, leaving 5 bases not matched to a gene. CDR3 length: 16 residues.

This chain uses TRBV3-1 (or the pseudogene TRBV3-2) with TRBJ2-1, with 11 bases fitting TRBD2. The ends lost 2 bases at V and 2 bases at J; junction bases unmatched: 2. Germline V lookup: CDR1 LGHDT, CDR2 YNNKEL (reference sequence). The CDR3 contains 16 residues. In DNA, the CDR3 is TGTGCCAGCAGCCAACTAGCGGGGGGACCCTACAATGAGCAGTTCTTC. Translating gives CASSQLAGGPYNEQFF.

The chain carries TRBV7-6 and TRBJ2-6; TRBD1 matches 7 bases. This CDR3 has 18 amino acids. V dropped 4 bases and J dropped 0; count of bases not matched to a gene: 9. Germline V gene sequence: CDR1 SGHVS, CDR2 FNYEAQ. The CDR3 coding sequence is TGTGCCAGCAGCTCGCCCGGGACAGACACCTCTGGGGCCAACGTCCTGACTTTC. This encodes CASSSPGTDTSGANVLTF.

The V call is TRBV5-1, the J call TRBJ2-7, with a tentative D call TRBD2 (5 bases). CDR1 is SGHRS, CDR2 YFSETQ, per germline. V gave up 0 bases and J gave up 3 bases, with 19 bases separating them. The CDR3 contains 17 residues. In DNA form, the CDR3 reads TGCGCCAGCAGCTTGGCCGTAGGGCCAGCGGACGGCTACGAGCAGTACTTC. It is translated as CASSLAVGPADGYEQYF.

J is TRBJ1-3 and V is TRBV3-1 (or the pseudogene TRBV3-2); D is perhaps TRBD1 (5 bases). In germline, CDR1 is LGHDT, CDR2 YNNKEL (reference sequence). CDR3 size: 14 residues. V was trimmed by 2 bases and J by 1 base, leaving 6 bases between them. CDR3 sequence (DNA): TGTGCCAGCAGCCAACGGGGGTCTGGAAACACCATATATTTT. The encoded protein is CASSQRGSGNTIYF.

The V gene is TRBV7-8, the J gene TRBJ1-1, with 8 bases lining up with TRBD1. CDR3 size: 14 residues. V dropped 5 bases and J dropped 1; count of bases not matched to a gene: 3. Germline V gene data show CDR1 as SGHVS and CDR2 as FQNEAQ. This CDR3 is CASSLDRGNTEAFF. CDR3 coding DNA: TGTGCCAGCAGCCTAGACAGGGGGAACACTGAAGCTTTCTTT.

As DNA, the CDR3 is TGTGCCAGCAGCCCGACAGGGTGGACTGAAGCTTTCTTT. Translating it yields CASSPTGWTEAFF. The rearrangement joins TRBV12-3 or TRBV12-4 to TRBJ1-1; 7 bases align to TRBD1. V lost 6 bases and J lost 5; bases outside the gene matches: 6. The CDR3 contains 13 residues.

V gene TRBV28 combines with J gene TRBJ1-6; 7 bases match TRBD1. The germline gives CDR1 MDHEN, CDR2 SYDVKM. This CDR3 comprises 15 residues. The J segment lost 2 bases and the V segment lost 6 bases, leaving 4 bases of the junction unmatched. The CDR3 reads CASRPGTAYNSPLHF. The CDR3 coding sequence is TGTGCCAGCAGACCAGGGACAGCCTATAATTCACCCCTCCACTTT.

V usage is TRBV5-1 and J usage is TRBJ1-1, with D possibly being TRBD1 (5 bases). Between the trimmed V and J ends, which lost 4 bases and 1 base, there was a span of 11 bases. The germline gives CDR1 SGHRS, CDR2 YFSETQ. There are 14 residues in the CDR3. The CDR3 protein is CASSLGTANTEAFF. In DNA form, the CDR3 reads TGCGCCAGCAGCCTAGGGACTGCGAACACTGAAGCTTTCTTT.

The chain couples TRBV7-2 to TRBJ2-5; 9 bases line up with TRBD1. Per the germline V gene, CDR1 is SGHTA and CDR2 is FQGNSA. This CDR3 spans 15 amino acids. V was clipped by 1 base and J by 3 bases; unmatched bases: 3. The CDR3 region has the DNA TGTGCCAGCAGCTTAGGAGGGACAGGGAAAGAGACCCAGTACTTC. Translating gives CASSLGGTGKETQYF.

The DNA of the CDR3 is TGCGCCAGCAGCCAAGTCCTACGAGATACGCAGTATTTT. Its protein product is CASSQVLRDTQYF. V usage is TRBV4-3 and J usage is TRBJ2-3, with unresolved D. The CDR3 is 13 amino acids. The V end was cut by 1 base, the J end by 5 bases, with 7 bases between. Germline CDR1 is LGHNA and CDR2 is YSLEER.

This rearrangement joins TRBV27 to TRBJ1-1; D might be TRBD1 (6 bases). CDR1 and CDR2 (germline): MNHEY, SMNVEV (reference sequence). CDR3 length: 15 amino acids. V shed 2 bases and J shed 4 bases, with 14 bases lying between them. The CDR3 nucleotides read TGTGCCAGCAGTTTAAACGCAGGGGTGGCCACTGAAGCTTTCTTT. Residues: CASSLNAGVATEAFF.

The gene calls are TRBV30 and TRBJ1-6; TRBD1 matches at 7 bases. The germline V gene has CDR1 GTSNPN and CDR2 SVGIG (reference sequence). The length of the CDR3 is 17 residues. V lost 0 bases, J lost 4 bases, and 9 bases stayed unmatched. CDR3 protein: CAWSVPSWGQYNSPLHF. Written as DNA, the CDR3 is TGTGCCTGGAGTGTACCGTCGTGGGGACAGTATAATTCACCCCTCCACTTT.

This sequence joins TRBV2 and TRBJ1-2; D is undetermined. The CDR3 covers 11 residues. Germline values: CDR1 SNHLY, CDR2 FYNNEI. With 5 bases removed from V and 12 bases from J, the gap between germline ends came to 13 bases. CDR3 DNA sequence: TGTGCCAGCAGTCCCTCTCGGTCCAACACCTTC. Encoded protein: CASSPSRSNTF. Filled out from reference TRBV2 and TRBJ1-2, the complete variable domain reads EPEVTQTPSHQVTQMGQEVILRCVPISNHLYFYWYRQILGQKVEFLVSFYNNEISEKSEIFDDQFSVERPDGSNFTLKIRSTKLEDSAMYFCASSPSRSNTFGSGTRLTVV.

This chain's CDR3 is CASSLPGSSYEQYF. The DNA of the CDR3 is TGTGCCAGCAGCTTACCGGGGAGCTCCTACGAGCAGTACTTC. This chain connects TRBV7-8 to TRBJ2-7, with TRBD2 as a possible D gene (5 bases). The V end lost 2 bases, the J end lost 0 bases, and 8 bases lay between the germline ends. The germline V gene has CDR1 SGHVS and CDR2 FQNEAQ. The CDR3 runs 14 residues.

This clone was seen a single time. The rearrangement joins TRBV3-1 (or the pseudogene TRBV3-2) to TRBJ1-6; 12 bases align to TRBD1. V was pared by 4 bases and J by 0 bases, with 7 bases of the junction left unmatched. The CDR3 loop spans 19 amino acids. Germline CDR1 and CDR2: LGHDT and YNNKEL (reference sequence). CDR3 region: CASSPTGGQGASYNSPLHF. The CDR3 nucleotides are TGTGCCAGCAGCCCAACCGGGGGACAGGGGGCCTCCTATAATTCACCCCTCCACTTT.